These T cell receptor beta chains were read from a single sample in a study of beta chain features in type 1 diabetes. Some clones are missing from TCRdb's copy, which holds only in-frame ones; the method was immunoSEQ multiplex PCR. The sample lists over 120,000 clones, over 9.5% seen once, with 1% to 1.5% in the top ten. Sequenced input: naive CD4+ T cells from blood. Source of these receptors: a man aged 18 to 30 in good health. Each CDR3 is given with its conserved first and last residue. The D gene is left open where the match is weak. Some rows mark clone size as missing; the rest say once, few, many or name a class of expanded clone.

D gene	V gene	CDR3 length	J gene	clone size	CDR3 protein	CDR3 DNA
TRBD2	TRBV25-1	14	TRBJ2-2	-	CATGGQTFTGELFF	TGTGCCACGGGAGGGCAGACGTTCACCGGGGAGCTGTTTTTT
TRBD1	TRBV23-1	15	TRBJ2-7	many	CASSQKDRVLNEQYF	TGCGCCAGCAGTCAGAAGGACAGGGTTCTAAACGAGCAGTACTTC
-	TRBV29-1	16	TRBJ1-6	many	CSVEDFRVGYNSPLHF	TGCAGCGTTGAAGATTTTCGGGTGGGCTATAATTCACCCCTCCACTTT
TRBD2	TRBV18	16	TRBJ2-1	few	CASSPGQAGANNEQFF	TGTGCCAGCTCACCCGGACAAGCGGGGGCGAACAATGAGCAGTTCTTC
TRBD1	TRBV6-5	13	TRBJ1-1	-	CASGKTGATEAFF	TGTGCCAGCGGGAAGACAGGGGCGACTGAAGCTTTCTTT
-	TRBV5-1	14	TRBJ2-3	-	CASSLTGSADTQYF	TGCGCCAGCAGCCTTACAGGGTCGGCAGATACGCAGTATTTT
-	TRBV9	13	TRBJ2-5	-	CASSVDREETQYF	TGTGCCAGCAGCGTAGACAGGGAAGAGACCCAGTACTTC
TRBD1	TRBV30	14	TRBJ2-5	many	CAWSAGGSTETQYF	TGTGCCTGGAGTGCAGGGGGAAGTACGGAGACCCAGTACTTC
-	TRBV10-2	13	TRBJ2-7	-	CASSEFEIYEQYF	TGCGCCAGCAGTGAGTTTGAGATCTACGAGCAGTACTTC
-	TRBV5-1	15	TRBJ2-5	few	CASSGGGTNQETQYF	TGCGCCAGCAGTGGCGGGGGCACCAACCAAGAGACCCAGTACTTC
TRBD1	TRBV7-9	14	TRBJ1-4	few	CASSLATGNEKLFF	TGTGCCAGCAGCTTAGCGACAGGGAATGAAAAACTGTTTTTT
TRBD1	TRBV11-2	15	TRBJ1-5	few	CASSYDRGGDQPQHF	TGTGCCAGCAGCTACGACAGGGGCGGCGATCAGCCCCAGCATTTT
TRBD1	TRBV11-2	14	TRBJ1-6	-	CASSESDRIITLHF	TGTGCCAGCAGCGAATCGGACAGGATCATCACCCTCCACTTT
TRBD1	TRBV30	14	TRBJ1-2	few	CAWSYLAGGYGYTF	TGTGCCTGGAGTTATCTGGCAGGGGGGTATGGCTACACCTTC
TRBD2	TRBV28	15	TRBJ2-1	-	CASSSPGTSVYEQFF	TGTGCCAGCAGTTCTCCCGGGACTAGTGTTTATGAGCAGTTCTTC
-	TRBV7-3	15	TRBJ2-7	-	CASSLIPGTSYEQYF	TGTGCCAGCAGCTTAATTCCGGGAACTAGCTACGAGCAGTACTTC
-	TRBV18	15	TRBJ1-2	few	CASSPPSGWNYGYTF	TGTGCCAGCTCACCTCCCTCCGGGTGGAACTATGGCTACACCTTC
-	TRBV5-4	16	TRBJ1-4	-	CASSARSRGTNEKLFF	TGTGCCAGCAGCGCCCGGTCTAGGGGCACCAACGAAAAACTGTTTTTT